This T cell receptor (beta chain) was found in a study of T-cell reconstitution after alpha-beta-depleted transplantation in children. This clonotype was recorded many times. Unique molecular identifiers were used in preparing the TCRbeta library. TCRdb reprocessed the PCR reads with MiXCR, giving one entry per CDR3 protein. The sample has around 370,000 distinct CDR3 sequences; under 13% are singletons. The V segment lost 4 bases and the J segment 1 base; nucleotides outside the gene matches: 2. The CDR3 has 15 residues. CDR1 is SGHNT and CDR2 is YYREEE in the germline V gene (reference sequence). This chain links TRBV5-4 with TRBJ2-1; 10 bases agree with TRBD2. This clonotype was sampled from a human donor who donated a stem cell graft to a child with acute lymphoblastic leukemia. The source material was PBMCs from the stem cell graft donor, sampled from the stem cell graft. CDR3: CASSILAGSYNEQFF. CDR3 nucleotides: TGTGCCAGCAGCATACTAGCGGGGTCCTACAATGAGCAGTTCTTC. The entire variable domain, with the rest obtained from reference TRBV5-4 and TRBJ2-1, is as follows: ETGVTQSPTHLIKTRGQQVTLRCSSQSGHNTVSWYQQALGQGPQFIFQYYREEENGRGNFPPRFSGLQFPNYSSELNVNALELDDSALYLCASSILAGSYNEQFFGPGTRLTVL.